This section outlines one TCR beta chain sequence together with its context. Its antigen is currently not known. No much larger clonotype is one base removed from it; base qualities were not supplied. Library construction relied on the immunoSEQ multiplex PCR assay. The multiplex PCR relied on a mix of 60 forward primers for TCR Vbeta segments and 13 reverse primers for TCR Jbeta segments. Amplification of the CDR3 region of rearranged TCR beta genes was performed with a multiplex PCR assay on genomic DNA. The Illumina HiSeq System was used to sequence the amplified TCR beta libraries as 87-base-pair reads. Concerning the study's data processing: A later analysis tallied tens of millions of unique TCR beta chains across the 600 to 700 repertoires, and approximately 12 million of those chains were shared by two or more donors. Raw reads were error-corrected and collapsed into unique sequences by a nearest-neighbor algorithm in which closely related sequences were merged to remove PCR and sequencing errors. To assign V, D and J gene segments, CDR3 sequences were aligned to IMGT reference sequences. For a sequence to be retained, at least a six-nucleotide match to both a V gene segment and a J gene segment was required. Rearrangements were called productive when the CDR3 lacked stop codons and stayed in frame with V and J; all others were non-productive. Following IMGT convention, CDR3 was defined as the stretch from the second conserved V-encoded cysteine up to the conserved J-encoded phenylalanine. In an earlier analysis of around 600 of the donors, sequences lacking an unambiguous match to a single V gene segment were excluded. In an earlier analysis of 587 of the donors, a V segment was called functional when productive rearrangements were above 56.7%, and segregating when the standard deviation between donors exceeded 5%. To diagnose cytomegalovirus status from the catalog of TCR beta chain sequences, a statistical classification framework was built. A later analysis assigned V and J genes by comparing TCR nucleotide sequences with IMGT/GENE-DB human TR gene sequences. Using the TCRdist pipeline, a later analysis assigned CDR3 sequences along with most-parsimonious VDJ recombination scenarios. In a later analysis, every TCR beta chain was defined by the combination of its CDR3 amino acid sequence and its V-gene family, and reads without a unique V-gene family were dropped. A later analysis removed 550 to 700 highly shared, low-generation-probability nucleotide sequences to deal with suspected cross-contamination and a sequencing artifact. In a later analysis, a clonal expansion index for each public chain was calculated from normalized within-repertoire ranks of inferred template counts. In a later analysis, generation probabilities were computed with a VDJ recombination model fitted to out-of-frame rearrangements, and the resulting probabilities were checked against IGoR. In a later analysis, TCR-TCR, TCR-HLA and TCR-CMV co-occurrence was scored with hypergeometric tests, and a repertoire-size bias correction was applied to TCR pairs. A later analysis estimated false discovery rates by permuting HLA or CMV assignments 20 times. In a later analysis, co-occurring TCRs were grouped using DBSCAN, and TCRdist sequence similarity was added for clustering within HLA-allele-positive subsets. Repertoires with fewer than 30,000 or more than 120,000 public chains were left out of co-occurrence clustering, as were a handful of repertoires with anomalous nucleotide sharing. TCRdb stores this immuneACCESS table with in-frame sequences only. Part of the clones is absent; in the studies checked, under half of the shortfall reflects unresolved V genes, and no reason is known for the rest. That table is the source of V, J and clone size, and D and trimming were worked out from the DNA. The sample table records fewer than 200,000 clones; roughly 90% of these occur just once. The ten top clones hold about 1% of the sample.

Measured from the cysteine to the phenylalanine, the CDR3 is 16 residues long. Left in the record is the CDR3 DNA by itself, 48 bases read in frame from the first base. CDR1 and CDR2 (SGHTA, FQGTGA) derive from the germline V gene. Trimming at the junction amounts to 1 base on V and 1 base on J, and the germline ends lie 8 bases apart. The data belong to a study of cytomegalovirus exposure and HLA in healthy donors listed by TCRdb under 2017. For the wider study: An earlier analysis of 587 of the donors reported about 290 Gb of sequence data and around 120 million unique TCR beta sequences from about 179 million T cells. An early release that covered 500 to 800 HLA-typed donors contained approximately 320 gigabases of sequencing data and tens of millions of unique TCR sequences. Of the roughly 400 genotyped donors, 65% to 90% were placed in the genetic ancestry cluster associated with self-reported Caucasian donors. The study aimed to test whether cataloging public T cell receptors could reveal signatures of past pathogen exposure. The study used immunosequencing to profile the T cell repertoires of 600 to 850 subjects and linked those repertoires to cytomegalovirus serostatus. Along with the approximately 700-subject first cohort, a separate validation cohort of over 90 different subjects was used. To predict cytomegalovirus infection status, the study combined high-throughput TCR immunosequencing, statistical association of individual TCRs with disease status, and machine learning. A later analysis re-examined previously published TCR beta repertoires from roughly 720 donors and added high-resolution HLA genotyping to investigate patterns of TCR occurrence. The later analysis used no new phenotypic data to find candidate immune exposures, relying instead on TCR beta sequences and their occurrence across donors. An earlier analysis of 587 of the donors applied high-throughput TCR beta sequencing to assess whether each TCR beta V gene segment acted as functional or pseudogenic. Donor age, sex, ethnicity and CMV serostatus were compiled alongside the repertoire data. A later genetic analysis took genome-wide SNP genotypes for 398 of the 666 donors and used that subset as a discovery cohort. All discovery cohort repertoires had been generated on a single sequencing platform. Both class I and class II loci were covered by HLA typing, at four-digit resolution. The number of typed donors differed by locus: about 629-640 for A, B, C, DRB1 and DQB1; approximately 530 for DQA1; some 610 for DPA1; and 400 to 480 for DPB1. A handful of DR-DQ haplotypes were handled as single units for association and clustering because linkage in the cohort was strong. Across approximately 420 genotyped donors of the cohort, an average of roughly 230,000 unique TCR beta nucleotide sequences per donor were sequenced, and roughly a sixth of those sequences were non-productive. General study outcomes and caveats: Because HLA typing was unavailable for some donors at each locus, only the typed subset was used in association tests. CMV serostatus was the only immune exposure information available for the cohort. An association between a missense DCLRE1C variant and V-gene and J-gene trimming of TCR beta chains was found in a later genetic analysis and replicated in an independent cohort. According to a later analysis, TCR association rates differed among HLA loci, with DRB1 alleles showing the most associated TCRs and HLA-C alleles showing the fewest. In this cohort, only TCR beta chains were sequenced, and detectable features were limited by the absence of alpha or paired-chain data. In an earlier analysis of fewer than 750 of the donors, most TCR beta V segments were observed in productive rearrangements about 87% or about 30% of the time, broadly matching IMGT annotations. Assigning TCR associations to individual alleles was difficult when HLA alleles, especially DR and DQ, strongly co-occurred. It was suggested by the authors that the approach could potentially be generalized to other disease states and immunological phenotypes. Correlated functional status among segregating V segments might be attributable to linkage disequilibrium, but an unknown experimental factor could not be ruled out. In a later analysis, around 15,000 TCR beta sequences were associated with specific HLA alleles at a false discovery rate of 0.05. A group of highly shared sequence variants was considered likely to be a technical artifact of the sequencing pipeline. Most TCR sequences were observed very rarely across donors, whereas some public TCRs were present in many individuals. Roughly uniform sequencing depth across donors was assumed in presence/absence analyses, although this assumption may not hold. According to a later analysis, most CMV-associated TCR beta chains appeared to be HLA-restricted, and the HLA associations seemed to be driven largely by CMV exposure. In a later genetic analysis, fewer N-insertions in productive TCRs were reported among donors in an Asian-associated ancestry cluster than the roughly 640-donor mean. A further reported finding was that TCR beta sequences accurately predicted the HLA-A and HLA-B alleles for most subjects in the first cohort. In a later analysis, several top co-occurrence clusters were reported to appear linked to parvovirus B19, influenza, CMV and Epstein-Barr virus. A later analysis found that HLA-associated TCR beta chains were more clonally expanded and had lower generation probabilities than equally common non-associated chains. The study listed 150 to 200 TCR beta chains as associated with cytomegalovirus. Some IMGT-functional V segments, including TRBV6-2 and TRBV6-3, could not be distinguished by the 87-base-pair reads and were therefore excluded. In both the original and validation cohorts, the classifier was reported to diagnose cytomegalovirus status with high specificity and sensitivity. Because counts were too low, more than 15 rarely observed V segments, including chromosome 9 orphons, were left out of the earlier analysis of some 600 of the donors. In vitro tests confirmed that a few of the cytomegalovirus-associated TCR beta chains recognize cytomegalovirus antigens.

The cohort comprised fewer than 700 healthy bone marrow donors. Cohort members were all nominally healthy when sampled, although unrecorded immune exposures were likely present. The donor tested CMV seronegative and was one of the 352 seronegative cohort members. A peripheral blood sample was collected from each donor, and TCR beta sequencing was performed on peripheral blood mononuclear cells. Genomic DNA extraction from the blood cell samples was performed with the Qiagen DNeasy Blood Extraction Kit. The sequencing sample was made of PBMCs. This sequence originates from a boy between 2 and 10 years old in good health and CMV-seronegative. The rearrangement combines TRBV7-3 with TRBJ2-6; D gene: possibly TRBD1, on 6 matching bases. In nucleotide form, the sequence is TGTGCCAGCAGCTTAAGGGGGCGTTCTGGGGCCAACGTCCTGACTTTC. Translated, it reads CASSLRGRSGANVLTF.